This TCR beta chain was recorded in a study of OX40 agonist ivuxolimab in advanced cancers. For the study at large: Patients got intravenous ivuxolimab at 0.01 to 10 mg/kg every 2 weeks.

Trimming left V 5 bases short and J 3 bases short, with 8 bases between. The CDR3 is 12 amino acids. Germline assignment: CDR1 ENHRY and CDR2 SYGVKD. The protocol was immunoSEQ multiplex PCR, while the TCRdb copy is restricted to in-frame clones and leaves out a portion. The sample yields tens of thousands of clones, approximately 87% seen once. Prior autoimmune disease or systemic immunosuppression barred patients. The chain links TRBV10-3 to TRBJ2-7; D remains unclear. Sequences were derived from CD4+ or CD8+ T cells sorted from blood, sampled in a trial of the OX40 agonist ivuxolimab. The origin of this receptor is an adult with an advanced solid tumor such as melanoma, head and neck, liver or kidney cancer. The CDR3 DNA follows: TGTGCCATCAGTTCCCCCAGCTACGAGCAGTACTTC. Its protein product is CAISSPSYEQYF.